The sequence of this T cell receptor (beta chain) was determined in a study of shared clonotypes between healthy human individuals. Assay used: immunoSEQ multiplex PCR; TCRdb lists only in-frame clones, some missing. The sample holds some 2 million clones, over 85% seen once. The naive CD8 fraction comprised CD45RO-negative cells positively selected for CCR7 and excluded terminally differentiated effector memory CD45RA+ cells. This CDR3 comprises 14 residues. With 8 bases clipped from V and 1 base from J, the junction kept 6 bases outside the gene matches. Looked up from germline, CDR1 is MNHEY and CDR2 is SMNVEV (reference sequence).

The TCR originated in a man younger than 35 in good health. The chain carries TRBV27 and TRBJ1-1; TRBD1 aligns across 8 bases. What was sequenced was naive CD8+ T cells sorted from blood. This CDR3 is CASEAGGENTEAFF. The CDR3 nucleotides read TGTGCCAGCGAGGCAGGGGGCGAGAACACTGAAGCTTTCTTT.